Listed below are T cell receptor beta chains from one sample, sequenced in a study of blood T cell repertoires in COVID-19. Produced via immunoSEQ multiplex PCR; TCRdb's table is partial and in-frame only. This table has 85,000 to 120,000 clones, 87% appearing once. Sequencing was performed on peripheral blood. The source of these receptors is a woman between 45 and 65 years old with COVID-19, enrolled during active disease. Each CDR3 is given with its conserved first and last residue. Each record gives: V gene, J gene, D gene, clone size, CDR3 DNA, CDR3 protein. D genes are given only for firm matches. Part of the rows lack a size; the others show once, few, many or a class for expanded clones.

V gene: TRBV5-4
J gene: TRBJ2-7
D gene: NA
clone size: NA
CDR3 DNA: TGTGCCAGCAGCTTGGACAGCCGTTCTTCCGAGCAGTACTTC
CDR3 protein: CASSLDSRSSEQYF

V gene: TRBV5-6
J gene: TRBJ2-3
D gene: NA
clone size: NA
CDR3 DNA: TGTGCCAGCAGCCCAGGGTTGGAAGATACGCAGTATTTT
CDR3 protein: CASSPGLEDTQYF

V gene: TRBV7-2
J gene: TRBJ1-6
D gene: TRBD1
clone size: NA
CDR3 DNA: TGTGCCAGCAGCTTAGCCCCGACAGGGGTACCGTATAATTCACCCCTCCACTTT
CDR3 protein: CASSLAPTGVPYNSPLHF

V gene: TRBV12-5
J gene: TRBJ2-3
D gene: NA
clone size: NA
CDR3 DNA: TGTGCTAGTGGTTTGAAACAGAGCACAGATACGCAGTATTTT
CDR3 protein: CASGLKQSTDTQYF

V gene: TRBV5-1
J gene: TRBJ2-1
D gene: NA
clone size: NA
CDR3 DNA: TGCGCCAGCAGCTCGGCGGTACAGGTCTACAATGAGCAGTTCTTC
CDR3 protein: CASSSAVQVYNEQFF

V gene: TRBV30
J gene: TRBJ1-4
D gene: NA
clone size: NA
CDR3 DNA: TGTGCCTGGAGTCCTCCGGACAGCTCGATAAAACTGTTTTTT
CDR3 protein: CAWSPPDSSIKLFF

V gene: TRBV7-9
J gene: TRBJ2-1
D gene: TRBD2
clone size: NA
CDR3 DNA: TGTGCCAGCAGCTTAGGGCTAGCGGGGGACAATGAGCAGTTCTTC
CDR3 protein: CASSLGLAGDNEQFF

V gene: TRBV7-3
J gene: TRBJ2-1
D gene: TRBD1
clone size: NA
CDR3 DNA: TGTGCCAGCAGCCGGACAGGGGGATTGGAAGAGCAGTTCTTC
CDR3 protein: CASSRTGGLEEQFF

V gene: TRBV29-1
J gene: TRBJ1-2
D gene: TRBD1
clone size: once
CDR3 DNA: TGCAGCGCTCGACAGGGGGCTAACTATGGCTACACCTTC
CDR3 protein: CSARQGANYGYTF

V gene: TRBV7-3
J gene: TRBJ1-1
D gene: TRBD1
clone size: NA
CDR3 DNA: TGTGCCAGCAGCGCCCAGGGGGCCGTTGAAGCTTTCTTT
CDR3 protein: CASSAQGAVEAFF

V gene: TRBV30
J gene: TRBJ2-5
D gene: NA
clone size: NA
CDR3 DNA: TGTGCCTGGAGTGGTCAGGGAGAGACCCAGTACTTC
CDR3 protein: CAWSGQGETQYF

V gene: TRBV18
J gene: TRBJ1-5
D gene: NA
clone size: NA
CDR3 DNA: TGTGCCAGCTCACCGGGACAAGTTTATCAGCCCCAGCATTTT
CDR3 protein: CASSPGQVYQPQHF

V gene: TRBV18
J gene: TRBJ2-5
D gene: NA
clone size: NA
CDR3 DNA: TGTGCCAGCTCACCACCGGGCAGGGCCCAAGAGACCCAGTACTTC
CDR3 protein: CASSPPGRAQETQYF

V gene: TRBV28
J gene: TRBJ2-4
D gene: NA
clone size: once
CDR3 DNA: TGTGCCAGCTCCCAATCCCCGAACCGAGACATTCAGTACTTC
CDR3 protein: CASSQSPNRDIQYF

V gene: TRBV7-9
J gene: TRBJ2-3
D gene: TRBD2
clone size: NA
CDR3 DNA: TGTGCCAGCAGCTTAACGGGGGGGCACACAGATACGCAGTATTTT
CDR3 protein: CASSLTGGHTDTQYF

V gene: TRBV24-1
J gene: TRBJ2-5
D gene: NA
clone size: NA
CDR3 DNA: TGTGCCACCAGTGATTTTCAGGGAGGAGAGACCCAGTACTTC
CDR3 protein: CATSDFQGGETQYF

V gene: TRBV13
J gene: TRBJ1-4
D gene: NA
clone size: NA
CDR3 DNA: TGTGCCAGCACCAAAAAGCGGGTTACTAATGAAAAACTGTTTTTT
CDR3 protein: CASTKKRVTNEKLFF

V gene: TRBV25-1
J gene: TRBJ1-2
D gene: NA
clone size: NA
CDR3 DNA: TGTGCCAGCAGGGCGTCGGGACACGCTAACTATGGCTACACCTTC
CDR3 protein: CASRASGHANYGYTF

V gene: TRBV6-5
J gene: TRBJ2-7
D gene: TRBD2
clone size: NA
CDR3 DNA: TGTGCCAGCAGTTACTATCCGGGGGGATCCCCCTACGAGCAGTACTTC
CDR3 protein: CASSYYPGGSPYEQYF

V gene: TRBV4-3
J gene: TRBJ1-4
D gene: NA
clone size: once
CDR3 DNA: TGCGCCAGCAGCCAAGATCCGGCAGAAGACACAACTAATGAAAAACTGTTTTTT
CDR3 protein: CASSQDPAEDTTNEKLFF

V gene: TRBV6-1
J gene: TRBJ2-5
D gene: NA
clone size: NA
CDR3 DNA: TGTGCCAGCAGTGAAGCGCGAGAGACCCAGTACTTC
CDR3 protein: CASSEARETQYF

V gene: TRBV3-1/TRBV3-2
J gene: TRBJ1-1
D gene: TRBD1
clone size: NA
CDR3 DNA: TGTGCCAGCAGAAGAGGGGGCCAGAACACTGAAGCTTTCTTT
CDR3 protein: CASRRGGQNTEAFF

V gene: TRBV5-1
J gene: TRBJ2-1
D gene: NA
clone size: NA
CDR3 DNA: TGCGCCAGCAGCTTGGACCTCGGAATCTGGGCTGAGCAGTTCTTC
CDR3 protein: CASSLDLGIWAEQFF

V gene: TRBV9
J gene: TRBJ2-1
D gene: TRBD2
clone size: NA
CDR3 DNA: TGTGCCAGCAGCCCCAGTTTGGCGACTAGCGGGGACAATGAGCAGTTCTTC
CDR3 protein: CASSPSLATSGDNEQFF

V gene: TRBV3-1/TRBV3-2
J gene: TRBJ2-7
D gene: NA
clone size: NA
CDR3 DNA: TGTGCCAGCAGCCAAGTATCAGGGTCGGACTACGAGCAGTACTTC
CDR3 protein: CASSQVSGSDYEQYF

V gene: TRBV6-5
J gene: TRBJ1-1
D gene: NA
clone size: NA
CDR3 DNA: TGTGCCAGCAGTTACTCGAAGCGATCGAACACTGAAGCTTTCTTT
CDR3 protein: CASSYSKRSNTEAFF